The rows below give T cell receptor beta chains drawn from one sample of a study of shared clonotypes between healthy human individuals. TCRdb's copy holds only in-frame clones and misses some; the assay was immunoSEQ multiplex PCR. The sample shows about 340,000 clones, around 70% of them seen only once. Sequenced sample: memory CD4+ T cells sorted from blood. The receptor source for this set is a man aged 30 to 39 in good health. Both conserved end residues are part of each CDR3. The D gene is left open where the match is weak. The size entry is marked missing in some rows and otherwise reads once, few, many or a size class.

-,TRBV6-1,TRBJ1-1,-,13,TGTGCCACCACTATAGCAGCGAACACTGAAGCTTTCTTT,CATTIAANTEAFF
-,TRBV5-6,TRBJ2-3,-,14,TGTGCCAGCAGCTTGTTATCTCCCACAGATACGCAGTATTTT,CASSLLSPTDTQYF
TRBD2,TRBV5-4,TRBJ2-3,few,16,TGTGCCAGCAGTTCACAGGGGACTAGCGACACAGATACGCAGTATTTT,CASSSQGTSDTDTQYF
TRBD1,TRBV5-1,TRBJ2-2,-,15,TGCGCCAGCAGGCAGACAGGGCCGAACACCGGGGAGCTGTTTTTT,CASRQTGPNTGELFF
-,TRBV10-2,TRBJ1-5,-,14,TGCGCCAGCAGTGACGGGGTGACCAATCAGCCCCAGCATTTT,CASSDGVTNQPQHF
-,TRBV30,TRBJ2-3,-,13,TGTGCCTGGACGGAGGGATCCACAGATACGCAGTATTTT,CAWTEGSTDTQYF
-,TRBV19,TRBJ2-5,few,12,TGTGCCAGTAGTACTACCGAAGAGACCCAGTACTTC,CASSTTEETQYF
TRBD2,TRBV27,TRBJ2-2,-,16,TGTGCCAGCAGTTTACTAGCGGGAGGTGGCACCGGGGAGCTGTTTTTT,CASSLLAGGGTGELFF
-,TRBV5-1,TRBJ2-7,-,15,TGCGCCAGCGGCTTGGTGGAGGCCGGGTTGGACGAGCAGTACTTC,CASGLVEAGLDEQYF
TRBD1,TRBV5-1,TRBJ2-2,-,14,TGCGCCAGCAGCTTCGGGACAGCTATCGGGGAGCTGTTTTTT,CASSFGTAIGELFF
-,TRBV28,TRBJ2-7,-,15,TGTGCCAGCAGTTTGCCCCTAGCCGGGAGTGGGGAGCAGTACTTC,CASSLPLAGSGEQYF
TRBD2,TRBV7-7,TRBJ2-1,-,15,TGTGCCAGCAGCTTACTAGCGGGGGATTCCAATGAGCAGTTCTTC,CASSLLAGDSNEQFF
TRBD1,TRBV5-4,TRBJ2-5,-,14,TGTGCCAGCAGCTTCCGGGACAGGCAAGAGACCCAGTACTTC,CASSFRDRQETQYF
-,TRBV18,TRBJ2-3,many,14,TGTGCCAGCTCACAACAGACCGACACAGATACGCAGTATTTT,CASSQQTDTDTQYF
-,TRBV19,TRBJ2-7,-,13,TGTGCCAGTAGTACCACTGGGTCCTACGAGCAGTACTTC,CASSTTGSYEQYF
TRBD2,TRBV15,TRBJ2-1,-,18,TGTGCCACCAGCAGAGAAACTAGCGGGAGGAGCCGAGGCAATGAGCAGTTCTTC,CATSRETSGRSRGNEQFF
TRBD1,TRBV7-9,TRBJ1-4,-,16,TGTGCCAGCAGCTCCCCGACAGGGGGCATCGCTGAAAAACTGTTTTTT,CASSSPTGGIAEKLFF
-,TRBV27,TRBJ2-2,many,16,TGTGCCAGCAGTTTCTTTGGGGTTCAGGGCACCGGGGAGCTGTTTTTT,CASSFFGVQGTGELFF
-,TRBV28,TRBJ2-7,-,15,TGTGCCAGCAGTCCCCGGGAGCGGGTAACCTACGAGCAGTACTTC,CASSPRERVTYEQYF
-,TRBV5-1,TRBJ2-3,-,13,TGCGCCAGCAGCTTGGAAACCACAGATACGCAGTATTTT,CASSLETTDTQYF
TRBD2,TRBV10-2,TRBJ2-7,-,13,TGCGCCAGCAGCCCCGGACTAGCGGGAGGGCTGTACTTC,CASSPGLAGGLYF
TRBD2,TRBV2,TRBJ2-5,-,15,TGTGCCAGCAGTTCTAGCGGGAGGTTATCTGAGACCCAGTACTTC,CASSSSGRLSETQYF
-,TRBV5-4,TRBJ2-3,-,16,TGTGCCAGCAGCGACATCAGACTAACTAGCACAGATACGCAGTATTTT,CASSDIRLTSTDTQYF
-,TRBV28,TRBJ2-7,few,17,TGTGCCAGCAGTTCCCCCGGTGGAGGAGGTCTCCTCTACGAGCAGTACTTC,CASSSPGGGGLLYEQYF
TRBD2,TRBV27,TRBJ2-1,-,15,TGTGCCAGCGGCCCAGGGAGGGTCGCCTACAATGAGCAGTTCTTC,CASGPGRVAYNEQFF
-,TRBV30,TRBJ1-3,-,18,TGTGCCTGGAGTGTCGCCGGGTTTCCGGGGCACGGAATAAACACCATATATTTT,CAWSVAGFPGHGINTIYF
TRBD1,TRBV9,TRBJ1-2,-,16,TGTGCCAGCAGCGCCCCCGGGACAGGGGCTAACTATGGCTACACCTTC,CASSAPGTGANYGYTF
-,TRBV30,TRBJ1-5,few,15,TGTGCCTGGAGTGGTAAGGGGCTCCATAATCAGCCCCAGCATTTT,CAWSGKGLHNQPQHF
-,TRBV6-1,TRBJ2-1,-,20,TGTGCCAGCAGTGAAGCGCTCTCCTCCTTTTTGCGGGCTTTCTACAATGAGCAGTTCTTC,CASSEALSSFLRAFYNEQFF
-,TRBV4-1,TRBJ2-1,-,16,TGCGCCAGCAGCCAAGGCTTCGTACAGGGAGTAGGTGAGCAGTTCTTC,CASSQGFVQGVGEQFF
-,TRBV18,TRBJ1-2,-,16,TGTGCCAGCTCACCGGGAATGGGAGGGGAACGCTATGGCTACACCTTC,CASSPGMGGERYGYTF
-,TRBV11-2,TRBJ2-3,-,14,TGTGCCAGCAGCTTAGATGGGGGCACAGATACGCAGTATTTT,CASSLDGGTDTQYF
TRBD1,TRBV28,TRBJ1-2,-,14,TGTGCCAGCAGTTTGGGACAGGGTTGGTCTGGCTACACCTTC,CASSLGQGWSGYTF
TRBD2,TRBV6-1,TRBJ2-7,-,14,TGTGCCAGCGTACTAGCGGGACCTCCGGGGGAGCAGTACTTC,CASVLAGPPGEQYF
-,TRBV5-1,TRBJ2-2,-,15,TGCGCCAGCAGCTTGAGGAGAGACTCCACCGGGGAGCTGTTTTTT,CASSLRRDSTGELFF